The TCR beta chain under discussion was sequenced for a study of a mutant IDH1 vaccine in newly diagnosed glioma. Looking at the study overall: Treated patients were around 60% male, approximately 38% female, mean age about 41 years.

The repertoire was sequenced with immunoSEQ multiplex PCR; TCRdb's copy has only in-frame clones and lacks some. The sample comprises tens of thousands of clones, approximately 93% of which are singletons, and approximately 1.1% rests with the top ten. Remarks on this clone: Its matching antigen is unknown.

Time point described: baseline, week 1 (first vaccination visit). Treatment denoted: pre-vaccination baseline after standard-of-care therapy. Donors had new IDH1-mutant astrocytomas of WHO grade 3 or 4 (ATRX-lost). Study-wide results and limits: Pseudoprogression appeared independent of alterations in top peripheral clonotypes.

The germline V and J ends were trimmed by 0 bases and 8 bases, with 13 bases remaining between them. Germline CDR1 reads MNHEY; CDR2 reads SVGAGI. The length of the CDR3 is 15 residues. Source: PBMCs, taken from a glioma patient treated with radiotherapy, temozolomide or both. The chain carries TRBV6-5 and TRBJ1-4; D not certain. This receptor was identified in a man between 40 and 49 years old with glioma. Here the CDR3 DNA reads TGTGCCAGCAGTTACTCATCCACCGCCATCGAAAAACTGTTTTTT. Protein sequence: CASSYSSTAIEKLFF.